These 16 T cell receptor beta chains were sequenced from one sample in a study of blood T cell repertoires in COVID-19. Only in-frame clones appear in the TCRdb table, and some are missing; sequencing was by immunoSEQ multiplex PCR. The table lists 100,000 to 150,000 clones, about 85% of them singletons. Sequencing was performed on peripheral blood. The origin of the receptors is a man aged 35 to 55 with active or convalescent COVID-19.

The rearrangement links TRBV7-3 to TRBJ2-3, with 7 bases fitting TRBD2. The germline CDR1 and CDR2 sequences are SGHTA and FQGTGA. The CDR3 sequence is 15 residues long. Unmatched junction bases numbered 6, after V lost 5 bases and J lost 1 base. The DNA of the CDR3 is TGTGCCAGCAGCCCAAACCGGGGGGGCACAGATACGCAGTATTTT. Its protein is CASSPNRGGTDTQYF.

V and J are TRBV4-1 and TRBJ2-7; D possibly corresponds to TRBD2 (7 bases). The CDR3 extends over 16 amino acids. Trimming removed 1 base from V and 2 bases from J, with 15 bases in between. Germline assignment: CDR1 MGHRA and CDR2 YSYEKL. The CDR3: CASSQGPRGLTYEQYF. For the CDR3, the DNA is TGCGCCAGCAGCCAAGGACCGCGGGGGCTCACCTACGAGCAGTACTTC.

V is TRBV9 and J is TRBJ2-5, with D uncertain. CDR1 SGDLS and CDR2 YYNGEE come from the germline V gene. The germline V and J ends were trimmed by 2 bases and 2 bases, with 7 bases remaining between them. The CDR3 consists of 13 residues. Here the CDR3 DNA reads TGTGCCAGCAGCGTCAGTCAACAAGAGACCCAGTACTTC. Its protein product is CASSVSQQETQYF.

The chain is built from TRBV19 and TRBJ2-1, with 10 bases matching TRBD2. Germline V lookup: CDR1 LNHDA, CDR2 SQIVND (reference sequence). V shed 2 bases and J 6 bases; nucleotides not matched to a gene: 1. The CDR3 is 14 residues long. In DNA form, the CDR3 reads TGTGCCAGTAGTATAACTAGCGGGGCCAATGAGCAGTTCTTC. The encoded protein is CASSITSGANEQFF.

The chain has TRBV5-4 and TRBJ2-5, with a tentative D call TRBD1 (5 bases). The V gene lost 4 bases and the J gene lost 4 bases, with 11 bases spanning the gap. The CDR3 loop spans 13 amino acids. Germline loops: CDR1 SGHNT, CDR2 YYREEE (reference sequence). DNA of the CDR3: TGTGCCAGCAGCACGGACACCTTAGAGACCCAGTACTTC. Its translation is CASSTDTLETQYF. The complete variable domain, with remaining parts taken from reference TRBV5-4 and TRBJ2-5, reads ETGVTQSPTHLIKTRGQQVTLRCSSQSGHNTVSWYQQALGQGPQFIFQYYREEENGRGNFPPRFSGLQFPNYSSELNVNALELDDSALYLCASSTDTLETQYFGPGTRLLVL.

The chain is built from TRBV27 and TRBJ1-2, with a possible D match to TRBD1 (5 bases). The germline V gene has CDR1 MNHEY and CDR2 SMNVEV (reference sequence). Trimming pared 2 bases from V and 7 bases from J, leaving 11 bases between. The CDR3 is 13 amino acids. CDR3 sequence reads: CASSLRGGLGYTF. The CDR3 nucleotides read TGTGCCAGCAGTTTAAGGGGAGGGCTTGGCTACACCTTC.

The V call is TRBV15, the J call TRBJ2-1; a weak D match, TRBD1 (5 bases). The V and J ends lost 0 bases and 11 bases respectively, with 8 bases between them. Germline-derived CDR1 and CDR2 are LNHNV and YYDKDF (reference sequence). CDR3 length: 12 amino acids. The CDR3, as DNA: TGTGCCACCAGCAGAGATGGGGCCAAGCAGTTCTTC. The encoded protein is CATSRDGAKQFF.

The chain recombines TRBV7-3 with TRBJ1-5; D might be TRBD1 (5 bases). Between the trimmed V and J ends, which lost 0 bases and 7 bases, there was a span of 10 bases. Germline CDR1 is SGHTA and CDR2 is FQGTGA. This CDR3 contains 14 residues. CDR3 nucleotide sequence: TGTGCCAGCAGCTTAACTGGGGGGAGACAGCCCCAGCATTTT. It encodes CASSLTGGRQPQHF.

This chain uses TRBV19 with TRBJ1-5; D is perhaps TRBD1 (6 bases). The V end was cut by 4 bases, the J end by 4 bases, with 17 bases between. Germline values: CDR1 LNHDA, CDR2 SQIVND (reference sequence). The CDR3 loop spans 16 amino acids. In nucleotides, the CDR3 is TGTGCCAGTAGTACCCTGGGCAGGGGCAATAATCAGCCCCAGCATTTT. This gives the protein CASSTLGRGNNQPQHF. The variable domain in full, completed from reference TRBV19 and TRBJ1-5, reads DGGITQSPKYLFRKEGQNVTLSCEQNLNHDAMYWYRQDPGQGLRLIYYSQIVNDFQKGDIAEGYSVSREKKESFPLTVTSAQKNPTAFYLCASSTLGRGNNQPQHFGDGTRLSIL.

The J gene is TRBJ2-7, the V gene TRBV12-3 or TRBV12-4; D possibly corresponds to TRBD1 (5 bases). The CDR3 is 13 residues long. The V gene lost 6 bases and the J gene lost 6 bases, with 15 bases spanning the gap. CDR3 amino acids: CASSGGRAFEQYF. The CDR3 coding sequence is TGTGCCAGCAGCGGTGGCAGGGCCTTCGAGCAGTACTTC.

V and J are TRBV2 and TRBJ1-4, with TRBD1 identical over 8 bases. The CDR3 sequence is 12 residues long. V shed 5 bases and J 8 bases; nucleotides not matched to a gene: 1. Per the germline V gene, CDR1 is SNHLY and CDR2 is FYNNEI. The CDR3 spells CASSWTGEKLFF. CDR3 in DNA: TGTGCCAGCAGTTGGACAGGGGAAAAACTGTTTTTT.

This sequence joins TRBV5-1 and TRBJ2-6; 7 nucleotides line up with TRBD1. Germline V gives CDR1 SGHRS, CDR2 YFSETQ. The ends lost 4 bases at V and 4 bases at J; junction bases unmatched: 17. This CDR3 is 19 amino acids long. The chain's CDR3 is CASSPMAGDSNSGANVLTF. Here the CDR3 DNA reads TGCGCCAGCAGCCCTATGGCCGGGGACAGCAACAGCGGGGCCAACGTCCTGACTTTC.

The DNA for the CDR3 is TGTGCCTGGAGTGTTGGGCAAGGGAACACTGAAGCTTTCTTT. It specifies CAWSVGQGNTEAFF. V is TRBV30 and J is TRBJ1-1; D remains ambiguous. The CDR3 runs 14 residues. Germline V lookup: CDR1 GTSNPN, CDR2 SVGIG (reference sequence). Trimming left V 0 bases short and J 1 base short, with 9 bases between.

This clone has just one count. V is TRBV6-5 and J is TRBJ1-1; D unclear. CDR3 length equals 14 residues. The ends were cut back, 4 bases at V and 4 bases at J, with 13 bases in the middle. Germline loops: CDR1 MNHEY, CDR2 SVGAGI. The CDR3 spells CASSSSKSRTEAFF. In nucleotides, the CDR3 is TGTGCCAGCAGTTCATCCAAGTCGCGCACTGAAGCTTTCTTT.

CDR3 region: CASSQASGNTIYF. The CDR3, as DNA: TGTGCCAGCAGCCAGGCCTCTGGAAACACCATATATTTT. The chain recombines TRBV5-4 with TRBJ1-3; D is unresolved. Germline V gene lookup returns CDR1 SGHNT and CDR2 YYREEE (reference sequence). V was clipped by 4 bases and J by 0 bases, with 5 bases between them. The CDR3 consists of 13 residues.

The J gene is TRBJ1-2, the V gene TRBV6-5; 9 bases are shared with TRBD1. CDR1 and CDR2 from the germline V gene are MNHEY and SVGAGI. Trimming cost V 6 bases and J 6 bases; bases outside gene matches: 8. This CDR3 has 14 amino acids. CDR3 sequence: CASSGTGRNDGYTF. DNA of the CDR3: TGTGCCAGCAGCGGGACAGGGAGGAATGATGGCTACACCTTC.